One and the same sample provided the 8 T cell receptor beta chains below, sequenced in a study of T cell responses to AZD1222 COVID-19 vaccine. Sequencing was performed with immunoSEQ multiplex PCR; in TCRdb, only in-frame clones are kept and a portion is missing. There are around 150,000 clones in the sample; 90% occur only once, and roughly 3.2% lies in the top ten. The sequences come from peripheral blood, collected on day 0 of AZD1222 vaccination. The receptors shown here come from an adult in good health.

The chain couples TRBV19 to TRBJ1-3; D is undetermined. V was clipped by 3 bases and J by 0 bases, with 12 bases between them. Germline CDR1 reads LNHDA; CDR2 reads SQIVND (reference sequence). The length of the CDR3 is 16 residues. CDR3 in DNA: TGTGCCAGTAGTATCTTAGTCAGTGCCTCTGGAAACACCATATATTTT. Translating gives CASSILVSASGNTIYF. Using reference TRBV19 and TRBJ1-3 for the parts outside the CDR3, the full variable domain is DGGITQSPKYLFRKEGQNVTLSCEQNLNHDAMYWYRQDPGQGLRLIYYSQIVNDFQKGDIAEGYSVSREKKESFPLTVTSAQKNPTAFYLCASSILVSASGNTIYFGEGSWLTVV.

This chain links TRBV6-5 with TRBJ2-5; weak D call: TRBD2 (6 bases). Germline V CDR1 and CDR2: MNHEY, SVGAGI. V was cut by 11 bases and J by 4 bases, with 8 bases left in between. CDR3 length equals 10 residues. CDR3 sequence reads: CAGGVETQYF. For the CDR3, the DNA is TGTGCCGGAGGGGTAGAGACCCAGTACTTC.

Here the CDR3 reads CASSPTGGYTF. CDR3 sequence (DNA): TGTGCCAGCAGCCCGACAGGTGGCTACACCTTC. This chain connects TRBV12-3 or TRBV12-4 to TRBJ1-2; D is possibly TRBD1 (6 bases). Trimming left V 6 bases short and J 7 bases short, with 9 bases between. The CDR3 length is 11 residues.

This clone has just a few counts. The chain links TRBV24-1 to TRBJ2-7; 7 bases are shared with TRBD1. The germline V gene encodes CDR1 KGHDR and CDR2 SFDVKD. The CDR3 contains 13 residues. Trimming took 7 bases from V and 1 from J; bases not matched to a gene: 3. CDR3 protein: CATSRTGSYEQYF. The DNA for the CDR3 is TGTGCCACCAGCAGGACAGGTTCCTACGAGCAGTACTTC.

Here the CDR3 DNA reads TGTGCCAGCAGCCAAGGAGAGATTCAGTACTTC. This gives the protein CASSQGEIQYF. V usage is TRBV11-3 and J usage is TRBJ2-4; D unresolved. Germline V lookup: CDR1 SGHNT, CDR2 YENEEA. The CDR3 covers 11 residues. Deletions cut 5 bases from V and 10 bases from J, with 9 bases between. Combining the CDR3 with reference TRBV11-3 and TRBJ2-4 gives the whole variable domain EAGVVQSPRYKIIEKKQPVAFWCNPISGHNTLYWYLQNLGQGPELLIRYENEEAVDDSQLPKDRFSAERLKGVDSTLKIQPAELGDSAVYLCASSQGEIQYFGAGTRLSVL.

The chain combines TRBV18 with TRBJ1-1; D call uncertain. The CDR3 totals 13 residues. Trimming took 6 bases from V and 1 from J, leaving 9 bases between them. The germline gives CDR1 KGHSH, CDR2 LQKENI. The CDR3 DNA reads TGTGCCAGCTCTCAAGCAGAGAACACTGAAGCTTTCTTT. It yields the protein CASSQAENTEAFF.

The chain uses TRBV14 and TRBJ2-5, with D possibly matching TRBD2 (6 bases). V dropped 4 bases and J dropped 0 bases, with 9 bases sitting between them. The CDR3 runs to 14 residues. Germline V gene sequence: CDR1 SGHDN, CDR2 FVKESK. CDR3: CASSPRDYQETQYF. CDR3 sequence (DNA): TGTGCCAGCAGCCCCCGGGACTACCAAGAGACCCAGTACTTC.

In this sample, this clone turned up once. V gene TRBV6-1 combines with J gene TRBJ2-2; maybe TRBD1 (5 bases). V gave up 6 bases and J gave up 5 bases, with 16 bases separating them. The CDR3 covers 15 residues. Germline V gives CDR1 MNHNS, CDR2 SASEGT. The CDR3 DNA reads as TGTGCCAGCAGGGTCCAGTGGGGCAGGACCGGGGAGCTGTTTTTT. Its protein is CASRVQWGRTGELFF.